The sequence of this TCR beta chain was determined in a study of blood T cell repertoires in COVID-19. About the study: There were acute and convalescent COVID-19 samples, and they came from the United States, Italy and Spain. Sample material is recorded as cDNA or gDNA derived from T cells, B-cell-depleted T cells, or PBMCs.

The V and J ends lost 4 bases and 9 bases respectively, with 11 bases between them. The germline CDR1 and CDR2 sequences are MNHEY and SMNVEV (reference sequence). This CDR3 has 12 residues. As handled by the study authors: Estimation of nucleated cell counts was performed using reference gene primer amplification. Profiling relied on immunoSEQ multiplex PCR, and the TCRdb table lists in-frame clones only, not all of them. V and J calls and clone size are those listed in that table; D and trimming were worked out from the DNA. The table has roughly 140,000 clones, more than 75% seen once; the top ten hold about 3.9%.

The receptor was isolated from a man in his 60s with acute or convalescent COVID-19. V is TRBV27 and J is TRBJ2-3; possible D gene TRBD1, 6 bases. Sequenced material: peripheral blood. In DNA form, the CDR3 reads TGTGCCAGCAGTTCCGGACAGCAGACGCAGTATTTT. This translates into CASSSGQQTQYF.